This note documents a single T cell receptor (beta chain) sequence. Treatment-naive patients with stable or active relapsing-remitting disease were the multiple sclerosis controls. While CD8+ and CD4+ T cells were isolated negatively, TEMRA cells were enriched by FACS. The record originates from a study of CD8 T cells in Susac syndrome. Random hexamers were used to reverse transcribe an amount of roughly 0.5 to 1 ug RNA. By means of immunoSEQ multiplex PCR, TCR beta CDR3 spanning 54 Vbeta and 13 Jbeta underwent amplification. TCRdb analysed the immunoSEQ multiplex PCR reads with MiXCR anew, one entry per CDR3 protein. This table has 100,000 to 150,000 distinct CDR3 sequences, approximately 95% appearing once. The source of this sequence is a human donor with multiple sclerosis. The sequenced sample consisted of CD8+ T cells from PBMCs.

CDR3 residues: CASIWGLSSDTQYF. CDR3 DNA: TGTGCCAGCATTTGGGGACTCAGCTCAGATACGCAGTATTTT. The genes are TRBV2 and TRBJ2-3; D may be TRBD2 (6 bases). V lost 7 bases, J lost 4 bases, and 15 bases lay in between. Per germline, CDR1 SNHLY and CDR2 FYNNEI. CDR3 size: 14 residues.